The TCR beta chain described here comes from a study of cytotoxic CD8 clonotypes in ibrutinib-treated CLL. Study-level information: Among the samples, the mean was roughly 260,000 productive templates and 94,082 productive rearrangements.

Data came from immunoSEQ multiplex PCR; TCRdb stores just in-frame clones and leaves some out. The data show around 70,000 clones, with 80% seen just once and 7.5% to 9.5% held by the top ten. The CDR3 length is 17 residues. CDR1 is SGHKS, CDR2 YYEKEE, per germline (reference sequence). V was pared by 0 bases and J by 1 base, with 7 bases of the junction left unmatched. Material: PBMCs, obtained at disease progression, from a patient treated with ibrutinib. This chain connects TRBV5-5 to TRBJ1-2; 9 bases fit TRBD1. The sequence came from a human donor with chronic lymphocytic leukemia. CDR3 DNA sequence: TGTGCCAGCAGCTTGGAGCCAGGGACAGGGATTAACTATGGCTACACCTTC. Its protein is CASSLEPGTGINYGYTF.